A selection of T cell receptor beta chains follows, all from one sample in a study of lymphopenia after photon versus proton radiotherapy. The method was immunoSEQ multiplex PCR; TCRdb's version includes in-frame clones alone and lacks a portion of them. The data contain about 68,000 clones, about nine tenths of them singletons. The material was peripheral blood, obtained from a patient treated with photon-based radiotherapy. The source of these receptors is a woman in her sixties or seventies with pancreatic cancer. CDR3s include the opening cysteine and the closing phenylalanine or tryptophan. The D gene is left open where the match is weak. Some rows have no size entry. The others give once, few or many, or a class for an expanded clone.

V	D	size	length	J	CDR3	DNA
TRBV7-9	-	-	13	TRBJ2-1	CASSLAEYNEQFF	TGTGCCAGCAGCTTAGCCGAGTACAATGAGCAGTTCTTC
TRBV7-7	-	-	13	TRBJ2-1	CASSLDGQNEQFF	TGTGCTAGCAGCTTAGACGGACAAAATGAGCAGTTCTTC
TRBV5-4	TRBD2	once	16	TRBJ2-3	CASSQVGLAATDTQYF	TGTGCCAGCAGCCAAGTAGGACTAGCGGCCACAGATACGCAGTATTTT
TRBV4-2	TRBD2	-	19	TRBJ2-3	CASSHPSGTSGRAENTQYF	TGTGCCAGCAGCCATCCTTCCGGGACTAGCGGGAGGGCCGAAAATACGCAGTATTTT
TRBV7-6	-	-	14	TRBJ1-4	CASSFRATNEKLFF	TGTGCCAGCAGTTTCAGGGCCACTAATGAAAAACTGTTTTTT
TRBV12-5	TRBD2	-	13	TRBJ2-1	CATQGLAFNEQFF	TGTGCTACTCAGGGACTAGCGTTTAATGAGCAGTTCTTC
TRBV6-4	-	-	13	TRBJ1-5	CASSPNSNQPQHF	TGTGCCAGCAGCCCAAATAGCAATCAGCCCCAGCATTTT
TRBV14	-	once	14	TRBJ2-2	CASSLSRGSGELFF	TGTGCCAGCAGCCTAAGCCGGGGGTCCGGGGAGCTGTTTTTT
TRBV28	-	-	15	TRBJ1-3	CASRTIRLSGNTIYF	TGTGCCAGCAGGACCATACGGTTATCTGGAAACACCATATATTTT
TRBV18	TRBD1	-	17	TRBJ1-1	CASSPDNFGQAPTEAFF	TGTGCCAGCTCACCCGACAATTTCGGACAGGCGCCCACTGAAGCTTTCTTT
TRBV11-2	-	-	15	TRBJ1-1	CASSWGGGANTEAFF	TGTGCCAGCAGCTGGGGAGGCGGAGCTAACACTGAAGCTTTCTTT
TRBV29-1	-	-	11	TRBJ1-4	CSVDQDEKLFF	TGCAGCGTTGATCAGGACGAAAAACTGTTTTTT
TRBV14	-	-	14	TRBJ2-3	CASSQSPPTDTQYF	TGTGCCAGCAGCCAGAGCCCCCCGACAGATACGCAGTATTTT
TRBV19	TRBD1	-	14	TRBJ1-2	CASARDRLGGGYTF	TGTGCCAGTGCCCGGGACAGGCTGGGTGGTGGCTACACCTTC
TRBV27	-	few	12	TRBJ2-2	CASTGVAGELFF	TGTGCCAGCACAGGGGTGGCCGGGGAGCTGTTTTTT
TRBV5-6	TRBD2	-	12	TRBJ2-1	CASSKEREGLFF	TGTGCCAGCAGCAAGGAGCGGGAGGGCCTGTTCTTC
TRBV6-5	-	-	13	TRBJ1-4	CASSHGQRGLLFF	TGTGCCAGCAGTCACGGACAGAGGGGCTTGCTGTTTTTT
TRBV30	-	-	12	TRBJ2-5	CAWSVRGETQYF	TGTGCCTGGAGTGTACGGGGAGAGACCCAGTACTTC
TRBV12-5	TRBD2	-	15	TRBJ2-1	CASDLQRESFNEQFF	TGTGCTAGTGACCTACAGCGGGAGTCTTTCAATGAGCAGTTCTTC
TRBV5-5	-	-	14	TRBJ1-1	CASSLLGASTEAFF	TGTGCCAGCAGCTTGCTGGGGGCGAGCACTGAAGCTTTCTTT
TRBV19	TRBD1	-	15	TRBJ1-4	CASTPGSGGYEKLFF	TGTGCCAGTACCCCAGGGTCAGGGGGCTATGAAAAACTGTTTTTT
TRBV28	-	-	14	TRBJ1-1	CASSLSQVNTEAFF	TGTGCCAGCAGTTTATCGCAGGTGAACACTGAAGCTTTCTTT
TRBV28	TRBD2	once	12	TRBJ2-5	CATGTSAETQYF	TGTGCCACCGGGACTAGCGCAGAGACCCAGTACTTC
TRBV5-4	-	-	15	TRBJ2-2	CASSLVAGYTGELFF	TGTGCCAGCAGCTTGGTTGCCGGGTACACCGGGGAGCTGTTTTTT
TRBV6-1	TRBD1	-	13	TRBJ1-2	CASSDRGGNGYTF	TGTGCCAGCAGCGACAGGGGGGGTAATGGCTACACCTTC